The entry below describes one T cell receptor beta chain. Method: immunoSEQ multiplex PCR; TCRdb's copy keeps in-frame clones and lacks some. The sample carries approximately 50,000 clones, about 82% recorded once. The data derive from a study of blood T cell repertoires in COVID-19. V lost 1 base to trimming and J lost 6 bases, with 17 bases between them. The CDR3 sequence is 15 residues long. Germline CDR1 SGHRS, CDR2 YFSETQ. Sequencing was done on a sample of peripheral blood. The TCR comes from a human donor in a cohort sampled during active COVID-19. The chain links TRBV5-1 to TRBJ2-7; perhaps TRBD2 as D (6 bases). The chain's CDR3 is CASSLLGRGDGEQYF. The DNA for the CDR3 is TGCGCCAGCAGCTTGCTTGGGCGCGGGGACGGCGAGCAGTACTTC.